The subject of this entry is one TCR beta chain. This clonotype was seen a few times. Its antigen is unknown. Per-nucleotide qualities are absent, and no much larger clonotype sits a single base away. The data were taken from a study of early T cells in non-severe SARS-CoV-2 infection (dated by TCRdb to the early 2020s). With regard to the full study: Because TCR sequencing relied on bulk RNA taken from unsorted whole blood, pairing of alpha and beta chains was not possible.

Deletion took 8 bases off V and 2 bases off J, with a span of 7 bases between the germline ends. CDR1 and CDR2 are read off the germline V gene (reference sequence) as SEHNR and FQNEAQ. Counted from cysteine to phenylalanine, this CDR3 has 12 amino acids. CDR3 DNA is the only sequence kept; it has 36 bases, read in frame from the first base. The study was a case-control design nested within a healthcare worker cohort in London, UK, with weekly nasopharyngeal swab PCR tests and blood sampling. Healthcare workers were recruited during the week of the UK lockdown, between 23 and 31 March 2020, and followed weekly for up to roughly 15 weeks. Points the paper makes about the study in general: VDJdb matching was skewed toward anti-spike CD8 responses, so virus-specific expansions were likely underestimated and private and CD4 specificities were missed.

The protocol used for the library was 5' RACE. Instrument used: NextSeq 500. To correct for sequencing error and PCR bias, the TCR library protocol tagged individual cDNA molecules with unique molecular identifiers. Both TCR alpha and beta chains were sequenced, and tight co-correlation was observed between alpha and beta sequence abundances in each sample. Per the original workflow: V gene, J gene and CDR3 annotation of TCR sequences was performed with Decombinator V4. Expanded TCRs were defined as changing significantly between any two time points under a Poisson model with p below 0.0001. TCR abundances were normalised to the total number of TCRs sequenced per sample and expressed as counts per million. TRAV1-2 paired with TRAJ12, TRAJ20 or TRAJ33 defined MAIT TCRs, while TRAV10 paired with TRAJ18 defined iNKT TCRs. A search of VDJdb, accessed on 1 November 2021, was run for TCRs annotated to CMV, EBV and SARS-CoV-2, with TCRs annotated for multiple antigens excluded. The public sequencing data were trimmed at Q25 with fastp and processed into clonotypes with MiXCR by TCRdb, which kept only in-frame beta chains. Under each unique CDR3 protein, matching rows form one entry showing the most common genes and DNA. V and J calls and clone size were set by TCRdb, not the authors. Here the sample has about 42,000 distinct CDR3 sequences; 7% to 7.5% occur a single time. The leading ten clones occupy roughly 4.3% of the sample.

The sample comprised whole blood. This TCR was recovered from an adult who was a healthcare worker with PCR-confirmed SARS-CoV-2 infection or an uninfected control (not recorded which). This chain is built from TRBV7-9 and TRBJ2-1; the D gene remains uncertain. The encoded CDR3 is CASARTYNEQFF. The base sequence is TGTGCCAGCGCCAGAACCTACAATGAGCAGTTCTTC.